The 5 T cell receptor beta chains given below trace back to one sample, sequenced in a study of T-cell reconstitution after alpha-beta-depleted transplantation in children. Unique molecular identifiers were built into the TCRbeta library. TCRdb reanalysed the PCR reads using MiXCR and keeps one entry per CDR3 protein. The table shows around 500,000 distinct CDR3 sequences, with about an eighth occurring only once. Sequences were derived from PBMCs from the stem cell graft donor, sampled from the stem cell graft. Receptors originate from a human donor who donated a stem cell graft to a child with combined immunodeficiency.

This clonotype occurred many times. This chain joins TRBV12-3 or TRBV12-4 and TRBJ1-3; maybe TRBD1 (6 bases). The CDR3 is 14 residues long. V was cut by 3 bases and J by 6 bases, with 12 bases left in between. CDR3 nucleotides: TGTGCCAGCAGTTTGGCAGGGGCGCAAAACACCATATATTTT. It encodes CASSLAGAQNTIYF.

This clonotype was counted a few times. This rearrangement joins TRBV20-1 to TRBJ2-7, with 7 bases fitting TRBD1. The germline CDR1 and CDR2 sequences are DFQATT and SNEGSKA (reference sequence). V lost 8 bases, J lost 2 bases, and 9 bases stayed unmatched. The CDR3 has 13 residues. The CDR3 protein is CSLVRDRPYEQYF. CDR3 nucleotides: TGCAGTCTTGTCCGGGACAGACCCTACGAGCAGTACTTC.

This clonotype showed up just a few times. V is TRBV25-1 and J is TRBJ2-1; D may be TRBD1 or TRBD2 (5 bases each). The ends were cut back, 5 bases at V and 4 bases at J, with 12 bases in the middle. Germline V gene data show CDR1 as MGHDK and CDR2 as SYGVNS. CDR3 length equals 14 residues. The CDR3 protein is CASSSGTRYNEQFF. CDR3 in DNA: TGTGCCAGCAGTTCCGGGACCCGGTACAATGAGCAGTTCTTC.

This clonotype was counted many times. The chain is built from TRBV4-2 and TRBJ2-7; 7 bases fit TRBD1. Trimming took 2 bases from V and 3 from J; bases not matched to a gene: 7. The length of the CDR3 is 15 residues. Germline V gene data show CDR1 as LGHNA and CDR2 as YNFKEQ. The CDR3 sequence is CASSQRQGAGYEQYF. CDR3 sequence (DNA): TGTGCCAGCAGCCAAAGACAGGGAGCAGGCTACGAGCAGTACTTC.

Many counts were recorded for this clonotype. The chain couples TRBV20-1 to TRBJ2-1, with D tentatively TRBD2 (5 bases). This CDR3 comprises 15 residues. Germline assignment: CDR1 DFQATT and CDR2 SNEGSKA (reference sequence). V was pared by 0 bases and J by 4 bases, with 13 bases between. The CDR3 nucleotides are TGCAGTGCTAGAGATCATCGGGGTTTTTACAATGAGCAGTTCTTC. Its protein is CSARDHRGFYNEQFF.